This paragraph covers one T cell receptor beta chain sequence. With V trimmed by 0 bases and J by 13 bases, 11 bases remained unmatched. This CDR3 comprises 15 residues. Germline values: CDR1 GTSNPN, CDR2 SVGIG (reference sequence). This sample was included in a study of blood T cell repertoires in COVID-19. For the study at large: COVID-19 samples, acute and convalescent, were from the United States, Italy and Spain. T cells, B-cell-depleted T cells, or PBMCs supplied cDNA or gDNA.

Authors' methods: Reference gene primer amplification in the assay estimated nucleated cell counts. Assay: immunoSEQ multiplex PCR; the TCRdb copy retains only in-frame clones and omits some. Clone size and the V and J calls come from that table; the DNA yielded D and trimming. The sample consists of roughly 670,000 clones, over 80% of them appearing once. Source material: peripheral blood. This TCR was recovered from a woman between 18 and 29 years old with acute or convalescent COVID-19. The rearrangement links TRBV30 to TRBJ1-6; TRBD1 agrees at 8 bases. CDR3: CAWSVGLQGAKPLHF. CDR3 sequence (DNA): TGTGCCTGGAGTGTAGGGCTGCAGGGGGCTAAGCCCCTCCACTTT. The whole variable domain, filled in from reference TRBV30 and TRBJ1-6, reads SQTIHQWPATLVQPVGSPLSLECTVEGTSNPNLYWYRQAAGRGLQLLFYSVGIGQISSEVPQNLSASRPQDRQFILSSKKLLLSDSGFYLCAWSVGLQGAKPLHFGNGTRLTVT.